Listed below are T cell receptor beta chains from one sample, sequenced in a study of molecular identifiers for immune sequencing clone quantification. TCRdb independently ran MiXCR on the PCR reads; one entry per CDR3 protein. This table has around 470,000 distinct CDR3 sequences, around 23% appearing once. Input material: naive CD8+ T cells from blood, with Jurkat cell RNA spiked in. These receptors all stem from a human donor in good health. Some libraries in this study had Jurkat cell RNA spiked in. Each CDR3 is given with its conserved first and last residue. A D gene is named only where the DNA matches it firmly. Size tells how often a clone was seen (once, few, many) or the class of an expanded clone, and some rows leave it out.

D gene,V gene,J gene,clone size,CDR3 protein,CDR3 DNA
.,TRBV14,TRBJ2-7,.,CASSQVFGLEQYF,TGTGCCAGCAGCCAAGTGTTCGGGCTCGAGCAGTACTTC
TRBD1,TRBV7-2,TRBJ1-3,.,CASSRLGGQGSGNTIYF,TGTGCCAGCAGCCGCCTGGGAGGACAGGGCTCTGGAAACACCATATATTTT
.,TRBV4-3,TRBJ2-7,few,CASSQDWQGGYEQYF,TGCGCCAGCAGCCAAGATTGGCAGGGCGGCTACGAGCAGTACTTC
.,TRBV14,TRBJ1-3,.,CASGQERWFTGNTIYF,TGTGCCAGCGGCCAAGAGCGATGGTTTACGGGAAACACCATATATTTT
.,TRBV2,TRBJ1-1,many,CASNRDTEAFF,TGTGCCAGCAACCGGGACACTGAAGCTTTCTTT
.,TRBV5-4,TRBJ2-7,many,CASSLEESYEQYF,TGTGCCAGCAGCTTGGAAGAGAGCTACGAGCAGTACTTC
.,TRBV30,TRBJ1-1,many,CAWTAMNTEAFF,TGTGCCTGGACAGCTATGAACACTGAAGCTTTCTTT
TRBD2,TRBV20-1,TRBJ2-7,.,CSASQTLAGGPYEQYF,TGCAGTGCTAGCCAGACACTAGCGGGAGGGCCCTACGAGCAGTACTTC
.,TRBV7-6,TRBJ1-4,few,CASKSGASTEKLFF,TGTGCCAGCAAGTCAGGGGCGTCGACTGAAAAACTGTTTTTT
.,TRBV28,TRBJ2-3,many,CASALSTDTQYF,TGTGCCAGCGCGCTGTCCACAGATACGCAGTATTTT
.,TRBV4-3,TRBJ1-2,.,CASSQDSVGGLLNYGYTF,TGCGCCAGCAGCCAAGATTCGGTCGGGGGGCTCCTTAACTATGGCTACACCTTC
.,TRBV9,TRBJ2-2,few,CASSARGGLTGELFF,TGTGCCAGCAGCGCTAGGGGGGGGCTCACCGGGGAGCTGTTTTTT
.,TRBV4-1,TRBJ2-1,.,CASRAEGGYNEQFF,TGCGCCAGCAGGGCTGAGGGCGGCTACAATGAGCAGTTCTTC
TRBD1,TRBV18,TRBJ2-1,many,CASSPPGQGNEQFF,TGTGCCAGCTCACCGCCGGGACAGGGGAATGAGCAGTTCTTC
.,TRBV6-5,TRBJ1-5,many,CASQEWGNQPQHF,TGTGCCAGCCAAGAATGGGGCAATCAGCCCCAGCATTTT
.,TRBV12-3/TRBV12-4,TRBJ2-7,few,CASSLEVREYEQYF,TGTGCCAGCAGTTTAGAGGTCAGGGAATACGAGCAGTACTTC
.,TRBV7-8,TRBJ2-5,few,CASSLWGVETQYF,TGTGCCAGCAGCTTATGGGGGGTGGAGACCCAGTACTTC
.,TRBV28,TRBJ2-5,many,CASTLTPQEAQETQYF,TGTGCCAGCACCTTAACGCCTCAGGAGGCACAAGAGACCCAGTACTTC
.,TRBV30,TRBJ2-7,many,CAWSSGTVRYEQYF,TGTGCCTGGAGCTCCGGGACGGTCAGATACGAGCAGTACTTC
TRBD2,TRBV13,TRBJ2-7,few,CASSFPGLAGGPEQYF,TGTGCCAGCAGCTTCCCGGGACTAGCGGGAGGGCCTGAGCAGTACTTC
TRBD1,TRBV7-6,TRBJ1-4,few,CASSLGTGGTTNEKLFF,TGTGCCAGCAGCTTAGGGACAGGGGGAACAACTAATGAAAAACTGTTTTTT
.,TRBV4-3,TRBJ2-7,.,CASSQDTTGLSPEQYF,TGCGCCAGCAGCCAAGACACCACAGGGCTCTCTCCCGAGCAGTACTTC
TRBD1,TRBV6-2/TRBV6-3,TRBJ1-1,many,CASKGGRSVNTEAFF,TGTGCCAGCAAAGGGGGCAGATCCGTGAACACTGAAGCTTTCTTT
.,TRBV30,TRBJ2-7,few,CAWSSYGGGTQGYEQYF,TGTGCCTGGAGCTCTTACGGTGGAGGGACCCAGGGGTACGAGCAGTACTTC
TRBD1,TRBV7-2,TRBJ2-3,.,CASSPRPGQITDTQYF,TGTGCCAGCAGCCCGCGACCGGGACAGATCACAGATACGCAGTATTTT
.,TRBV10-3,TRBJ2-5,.,CATPSGDPLVETQYF,TGTGCCACCCCCTCGGGGGACCCGCTGGTGGAGACCCAGTACTTC
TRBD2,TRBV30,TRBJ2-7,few,CAWSVGTSSYEQYF,TGTGCCTGGAGTGTAGGGACTAGCTCCTACGAGCAGTACTTC
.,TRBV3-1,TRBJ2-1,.,CASSHHDVNEQFF,TGTGCCAGCAGCCATCATGATGTAAATGAGCAGTTCTTC
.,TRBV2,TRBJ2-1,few,CASSEALGEAIYNEQFF,TGTGCCAGCAGTGAAGCGCTGGGGGAGGCGATATACAATGAGCAGTTCTTC
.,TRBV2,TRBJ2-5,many,CASSEGVDLEQETQYF,TGTGCCAGCAGTGAAGGTGTAGACTTAGAACAAGAGACCCAGTACTTC
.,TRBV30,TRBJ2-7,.,CTWSVVKSYEQYF,TGTACCTGGAGTGTTGTTAAATCCTACGAGCAGTACTTC
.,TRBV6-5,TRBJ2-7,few,CASSYGVNEQYF,TGTGCCAGCAGTTATGGGGTTAACGAGCAGTACTTC
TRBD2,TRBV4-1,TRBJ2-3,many,CASSQGTSGELTDTQYF,TGCGCCAGCAGCCAAGGGACTAGCGGAGAGCTCACAGATACGCAGTATTTT
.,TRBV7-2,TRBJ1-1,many,CASSLVFQAPNTEAFF,TGTGCCAGCAGCTTAGTTTTTCAGGCCCCGAACACTGAAGCTTTCTTT